The 17 T cell receptor beta chains given below trace back to one sample, sequenced in a study of T-cell reconstitution after alpha-beta-depleted transplantation in children. Unique molecular identifiers were incorporated during preparation of the TCRbeta library. TCRdb redid the calling of the PCR reads with MiXCR, one entry per CDR3 protein. This table has about 110,000 distinct CDR3 sequences, about 6.4% appearing once. The starting material was PBMCs, mostly from graft donor cells, obtained 360 days after TCRalphabeta/CD19-depleted stem cell transplant. The receptors come from a male patient aged 2-15 years who had a stem cell transplant for acute lymphoblastic leukemia, so the T cells may come from the graft donor.

This clonotype was recorded many times. The chain joins TRBV10-3 to TRBJ2-2; tentative D call: TRBD2 (6 bases). Germline CDR1 ENHRY, CDR2 SYGVKD. The ends were cut back, 11 bases at V and 0 bases at J, with 10 bases in the middle. CDR3 length equals 13 residues. The CDR3 is CAVAVANTGELFF. In DNA, the CDR3 is TGTGCCGTAGCGGTCGCGAACACCGGGGAGCTGTTTTTT.

This clonotype has more than one count but fewer than ten. V gene TRBV7-9 combines with J gene TRBJ2-1, with D uncertain. In germline, CDR1 is SEHNR, CDR2 FQNEAQ (reference sequence). With 8 bases removed from V and 6 bases from J, the gap between germline ends came to 8 bases. The CDR3 sequence is 11 residues long. DNA for the CDR3: TGTGCCAGCGGCAGAGGCAATGAGCAGTTCTTC. This sequence encodes CASGRGNEQFF.

In its sample, this clonotype was seen many times. This CDR3 is CSAIRGDTQYF. The CDR3 DNA reads TGCAGTGCGATCAGGGGGGATACGCAGTATTTT. V and J are TRBV20-1 and TRBJ2-3; 7 nucleotides align to TRBD1. The CDR3 extends over 11 amino acids. Germline V lookup: CDR1 DFQATT, CDR2 SNEGSKA (reference sequence). After removal of 6 bases from V and 6 bases from J, the junction contained 3 bases not matched to a gene.

Details on this clonotype: A single base separates this from a much larger clone, so it may be a read error. This chain links TRBV11-1 with TRBJ1-5, with no clear D. CDR3 length: 12 residues. Germline CDR1 SGHAT, CDR2 FQDESV (reference sequence). Here the CDR3 reads CAISSGNQPQHF. The DNA of the CDR3 is TGTGCCATCAGCTCGGGGAATCAGCCCCAGCATTTT.

This clonotype was picked up many times. The chain has TRBV20-1 and TRBJ2-1; D is unclear. This CDR3 is 14 amino acids long. With 3 bases removed from V and 2 bases from J, the gap between germline ends came to 11 bases. CDR1 DFQATT and CDR2 SNEGSKA come from the germline V gene (reference sequence). CDR3 DNA sequence: TGCAGTGCTAGCTTGGCGGTTACCTACAATGAGCAGTTCTTC. Amino acids: CSASLAVTYNEQFF.

This clonotype was counted ten times or more. The chain carries TRBV4-3 and TRBJ2-5; D might be TRBD1 or TRBD2, each matching 5 bases. Germline lookup yields CDR1 LGHNA and CDR2 YSLEER. V shed 0 bases and J shed 1 base, with 15 bases lying between them. The CDR3 has 17 amino acids. CDR3 region: CASSQDWDGNLQETQYF. The CDR3 DNA is TGCGCCAGCAGCCAAGACTGGGACGGGAATCTCCAAGAGACCCAGTACTTC.

The sample holds many counts of this clonotype. The J gene is TRBJ1-3, the V gene TRBV7-9, with D possibly being TRBD1 (5 bases). Germline CDR1 is SEHNR and CDR2 is FQNEAQ (reference sequence). The CDR3 contains 14 residues. V lost 5 bases to trimming and J lost 3 bases, with 11 bases between them. The chain's CDR3 is CASSPTTVGNTIYF. For the CDR3, the DNA is TGTGCCAGCAGCCCAACGACAGTTGGAAACACCATATATTTT. The full variable domain, in which reference TRBV7-9 and TRBJ1-3 provide the parts outside the CDR3, is DTGVSQNPRHKITKRGQNVTFRCDPISEHNRLYWYRQTLGQGPEFLTYFQNEAQLEKSRLLSDRFSAERPKGSFSTLEIQRTEQGDSAMYLCASSPTTVGNTIYFGEGSWLTVV.

This clonotype was observed at least ten times. The V gene is TRBV7-9, the J gene TRBJ2-7; D call uncertain. Germline values: CDR1 SEHNR, CDR2 FQNEAQ (reference sequence). This CDR3 has 14 residues. V was pared by 6 bases and J by 5 bases, with 17 bases between. This CDR3 is CASRLGGVRNEQYF. The CDR3 DNA reads as TGTGCCAGCAGGTTGGGTGGGGTTCGGAACGAGCAGTACTTC.

This clonotype occurred many times. In nucleotides, the CDR3 is TGCGCCAGCGGCACAGGGGGCACAGATACGCAGTATTTT. This codes for CASGTGGTDTQYF. This chain connects TRBV5-1 to TRBJ2-3; 7 positions agree with TRBD1. The V gene's germline CDR1 is SGHRS and CDR2 YFSETQ. V shed 7 bases and J 1 base; nucleotides not matched to a gene: 3. The CDR3 runs to 13 residues.

This clonotype appeared a few times. V is TRBV7-9 and J is TRBJ2-1; D is possibly TRBD2 (6 bases). CDR3 length: 16 residues. Deletions cut 0 bases from V and 8 bases from J, with 17 bases between. CDR1 is SEHNR, CDR2 FQNEAQ, per germline (reference sequence). The CDR3 loop reads CASSLALGSQDHEQFF. CDR3 DNA: TGTGCCAGCAGCTTAGCCCTCGGGAGTCAGGATCATGAGCAGTTCTTC.

This clonotype was observed many times. This chain connects TRBV10-3 to TRBJ2-7, with D tentatively TRBD2 (6 bases). Germline CDR1 and CDR2: ENHRY and SYGVKD. Trimming took 7 bases from V and 2 from J, leaving 12 bases between them. The CDR3 is made up of 13 amino acids. The CDR3 loop is CAIKEGSAYEQYF. CDR3 in DNA: TGTGCCATCAAGGAGGGATCTGCCTACGAGCAGTACTTC.

This clonotype was seen repeatedly, ten times or more. The chain joins TRBV4-3 to TRBJ2-1; unclear D gene. The CDR3 spans 13 residues. The V end lost 0 bases, the J end lost 7 bases, and 7 bases lay between the germline ends. The germline CDR1 and CDR2 sequences are LGHNA and YSLEER. The CDR3: CASSQDAPNEQFF. The CDR3, as DNA: TGCGCCAGCAGCCAAGACGCCCCTAATGAGCAGTTCTTC.

To note about this clonotype: Just one base apart from a much larger clone, this may be a read error. V and J are TRBV5-8 and TRBJ2-1; TRBD2 might be the D (5 bases). Germline-derived CDR1 and CDR2 are SGHTS and YDEGEE. V gave up 2 bases and J gave up 5 bases, with 8 bases separating them. The CDR3 has 13 residues. The CDR3 sequence is CASSFRENNEQFF. Written as DNA, the CDR3 is TGTGCCAGCAGCTTTAGGGAGAACAATGAGCAGTTCTTC. Complete variable domain (other parts from reference TRBV5-8 and TRBJ2-1): EAGVTQSPTHLIKTRGQQATLRCSPISGHTSVYWYQQALGLGLQFLLWYDEGEERNRGNFPPRFSGRQFPNYSSELNVNALELEDSALYLCASSFRENNEQFFGPGTRLTVL.

The chain joins TRBV9 to TRBJ2-1, with 12 bases aligning to TRBD2. J lost 6 bases, V lost 4 bases, and 5 bases had no gene match. The CDR3 has 15 amino acids. CDR1 is SGDLS, CDR2 YYNGEE, per germline. The CDR3 region has the DNA TGTGCCAGCAGCCCTAGCGGGGGGGCTAGCAATGAGCAGTTCTTC. This translates into CASSPSGGASNEQFF.

This clonotype came up a few times. At one end, the junction sequence differs from germline, possibly due to a read error. The V call is TRBV10-1, the J call TRBJ1-2; possible D gene TRBD1, 5 bases. The CDR3 is made up of 13 amino acids. CDR1 is WNHNN and CDR2 is SYGVQD in the germline V gene (reference sequence). Written as DNA, the CDR3 is TGCGCCAGCAGTGAGTTTAAGGGGACGATGGCGCTCTTC. It yields the protein CASSEFKGTMALF.

This clonotype was counted between two and nine times. The chain couples TRBV19 to TRBJ1-5, with a possible D match to TRBD1 (5 bases). V lost 4 bases to trimming and J lost 4 bases, with 8 bases between them. This CDR3 comprises 13 residues. The germline gives CDR1 LNHDA, CDR2 SQIVND (reference sequence). The CDR3 region has the DNA TGTGCCAGTAGTACGGGGGAAAATCAGCCCCAGCATTTT. It is translated as CASSTGENQPQHF.

The chain combines TRBV6-2 or TRBV6-3 with TRBJ2-1; D possibly corresponds to TRBD1 (6 bases). Trimming left V 5 bases short and J 13 bases short, with 12 bases between. The CDR3 runs to 11 residues. Germline V gene sequence: CDR1 MNHEY, CDR2 SVGEGT. The CDR3 loop reads CASSLVGTQFF. For the CDR3, the DNA is TGTGCCAGCAGTCTGGTAGGGACACAGTTCTTC.